This T cell receptor (beta chain) was documented in a study of T cells in Graves' hyperthyroidism and ophthalmopathy. Study summary: At the time of initial diagnosis and before any treatment, peripheral blood was collected.

General study results and limits: Stable hyperthyroidism was told apart from ophthalmopathy by a model built on 13 V-J features.

TCR beta CDR3 region amplification was performed from RNA transcripts. TCR CDR3 underwent first-round RT-PCR with the HTBI primer set. TCRdb reanalysed the multiplex PCR reads using MiXCR and keeps one entry per CDR3 protein. The sample gives fewer than 250,000 distinct CDR3 sequences, 16% of which show up once; around 28% is in the top ten. This clonotype was counted between two and nine times. What it binds is unknown. The CDR3 loop spans 18 amino acids. V shed 1 base and J 6 bases; nucleotides not matched to a gene: 8. The germline V gene has CDR1 LNHDA and CDR2 SQIVND (reference sequence). The study excluded patients with uncontrolled infection, other autoimmune disease, pregnancy or lactation. Based on clinical symptoms, serum thyroxine and TRAb, thyroid ultrasound and orbital computed tomography, diagnoses were reached.

The chain uses TRBV19 and TRBJ2-1, with 14 bases fitting TRBD2. The source is a woman younger than 35 with Graves' ophthalmopathy. The sequenced material came from blood. The CDR3 region is CASSIVGGLAGALNEQFF. In nucleotides, the CDR3 is TGTGCCAGTAGTATAGTCGGGGGACTAGCGGGAGCCCTCAATGAGCAGTTCTTC.